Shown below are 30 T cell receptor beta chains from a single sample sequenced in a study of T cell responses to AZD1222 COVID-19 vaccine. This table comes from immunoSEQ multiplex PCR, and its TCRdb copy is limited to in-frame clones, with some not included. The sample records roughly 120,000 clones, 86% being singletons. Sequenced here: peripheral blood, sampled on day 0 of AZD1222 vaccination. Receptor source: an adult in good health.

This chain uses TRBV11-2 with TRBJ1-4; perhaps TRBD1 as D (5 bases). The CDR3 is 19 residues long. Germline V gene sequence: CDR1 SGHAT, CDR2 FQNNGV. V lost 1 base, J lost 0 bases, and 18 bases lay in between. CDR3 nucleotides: TGTGCCAGCAGCTTAGGGGACTGGGCCTCCATTACAACTAATGAAAAACTGTTTTTT. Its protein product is CASSLGDWASITTNEKLFF.

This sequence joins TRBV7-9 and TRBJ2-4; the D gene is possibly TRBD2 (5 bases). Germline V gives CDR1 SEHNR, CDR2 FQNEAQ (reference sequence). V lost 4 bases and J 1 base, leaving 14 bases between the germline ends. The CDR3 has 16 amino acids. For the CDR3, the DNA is TGTGCCAGCAGCTCTAAACTAGTGCTCGCCAAAAACATTCAGTACTTC. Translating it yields CASSSKLVLAKNIQYF.

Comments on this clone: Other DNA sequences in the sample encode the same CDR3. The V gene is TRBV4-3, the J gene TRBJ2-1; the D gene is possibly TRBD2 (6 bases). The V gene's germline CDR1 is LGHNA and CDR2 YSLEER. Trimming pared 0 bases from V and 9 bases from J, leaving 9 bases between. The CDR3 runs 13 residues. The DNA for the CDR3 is TGCGCCAGCAGCCAAGATCTGGGGGGTGAGCAGTTCTTC. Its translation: CASSQDLGGEQFF.

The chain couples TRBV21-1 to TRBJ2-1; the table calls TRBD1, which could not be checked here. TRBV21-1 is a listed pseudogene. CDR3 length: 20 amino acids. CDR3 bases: TGTGCCAGCAGCAAAGTGGAGGGACAGGCCGTACTACACTCCTACAATGAGCAGTTCTTC. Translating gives CASSKVEGQAVLHSYNEQFF.

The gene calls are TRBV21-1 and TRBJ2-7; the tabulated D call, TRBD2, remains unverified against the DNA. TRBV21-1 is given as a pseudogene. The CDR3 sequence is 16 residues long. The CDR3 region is CASSRGAGGTAREQYF. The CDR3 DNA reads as TGTGCCAGCAGCCGGGGAGCGGGAGGGACAGCGCGCGAGCAGTACTTC.

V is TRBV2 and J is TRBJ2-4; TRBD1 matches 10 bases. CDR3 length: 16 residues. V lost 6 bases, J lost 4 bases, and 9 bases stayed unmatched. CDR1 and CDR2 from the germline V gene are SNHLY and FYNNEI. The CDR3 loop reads CASSRTGGRNKNIQYF. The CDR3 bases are TGTGCCAGCAGCAGGACAGGGGGGCGTAATAAAAACATTCAGTACTTC. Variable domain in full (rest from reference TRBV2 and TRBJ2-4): EPEVTQTPSHQVTQMGQEVILRCVPISNHLYFYWYRQILGQKVEFLVSFYNNEISEKSEIFDDQFSVERPDGSNFTLKIRSTKLEDSAMYFCASSRTGGRNKNIQYFGAGTRLSVL.

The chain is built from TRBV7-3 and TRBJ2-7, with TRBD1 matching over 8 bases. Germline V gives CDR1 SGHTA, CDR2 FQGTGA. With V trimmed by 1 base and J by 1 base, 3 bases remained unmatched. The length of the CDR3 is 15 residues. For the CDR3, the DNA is TGTGCCAGCAGCTTAAATGGACAGGGTTCCTACGAGCAGTACTTC. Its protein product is CASSLNGQGSYEQYF.

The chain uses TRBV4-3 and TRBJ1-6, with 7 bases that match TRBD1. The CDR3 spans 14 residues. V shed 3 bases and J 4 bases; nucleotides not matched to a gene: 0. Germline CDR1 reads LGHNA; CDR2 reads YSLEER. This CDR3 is CASSQDRYNSPLHF. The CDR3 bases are TGCGCCAGCAGCCAGGACAGGTATAATTCACCCCTCCACTTT.

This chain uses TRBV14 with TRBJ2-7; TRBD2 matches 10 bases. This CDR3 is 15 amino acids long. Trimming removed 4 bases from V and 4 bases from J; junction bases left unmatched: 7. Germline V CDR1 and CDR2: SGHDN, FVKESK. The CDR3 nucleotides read TGTGCCAGCAGCCCCTGGACTAGCGGCGTATACGAGCAGTACTTC. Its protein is CASSPWTSGVYEQYF.

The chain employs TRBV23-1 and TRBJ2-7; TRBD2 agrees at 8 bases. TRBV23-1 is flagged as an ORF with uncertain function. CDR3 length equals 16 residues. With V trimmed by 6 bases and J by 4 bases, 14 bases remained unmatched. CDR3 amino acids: CASRPSGGGGGYEQYF. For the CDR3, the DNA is TGCGCCAGCAGACCCTCGGGAGGGGGTGGCGGTTACGAGCAGTACTTC.

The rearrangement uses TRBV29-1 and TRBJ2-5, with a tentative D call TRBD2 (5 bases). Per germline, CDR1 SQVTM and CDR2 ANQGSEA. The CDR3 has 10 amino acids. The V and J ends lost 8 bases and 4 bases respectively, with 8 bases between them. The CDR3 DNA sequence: TGCAGCTTTCGGGGAGAGACCCAGTACTTC. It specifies CSFRGETQYF.

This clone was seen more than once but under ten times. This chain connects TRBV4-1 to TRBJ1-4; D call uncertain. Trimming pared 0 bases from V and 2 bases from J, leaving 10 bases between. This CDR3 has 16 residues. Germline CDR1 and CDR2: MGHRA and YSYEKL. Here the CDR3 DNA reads TGCGCCAGCAGCCAAGAGAAACAGATGACTAATGAAAAACTGTTTTTT. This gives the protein CASSQEKQMTNEKLFF.

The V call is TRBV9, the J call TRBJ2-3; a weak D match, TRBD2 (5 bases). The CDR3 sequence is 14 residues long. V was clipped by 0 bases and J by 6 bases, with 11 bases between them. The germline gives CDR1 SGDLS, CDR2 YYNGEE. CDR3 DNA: TGTGCCAGCAGCGTAGAAGCGGACCCGGATACGCAGTATTTT. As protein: CASSVEADPDTQYF.

DNA for the CDR3: TGTGCCAGCAGCTCACGGACAGGGGGATCTGGCTACACCTTC. Translating gives CASSSRTGGSGYTF. V usage is TRBV7-3 and J usage is TRBJ1-2; 10 bases map to TRBD1. This CDR3 has 14 amino acids. V trimming: 4 bases; J trimming: 7 bases; junction bases outside the gene matches: 6. Germline-derived CDR1 and CDR2 are SGHTA and FQGTGA.

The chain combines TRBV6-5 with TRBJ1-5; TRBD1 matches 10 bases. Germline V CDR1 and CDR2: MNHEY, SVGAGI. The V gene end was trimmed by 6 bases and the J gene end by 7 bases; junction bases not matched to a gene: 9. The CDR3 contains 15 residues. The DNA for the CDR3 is TGTGCCAGCAGCCGAGACAGGGGGCCTGGGCAGCCCCAGCATTTT. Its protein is CASSRDRGPGQPQHF.

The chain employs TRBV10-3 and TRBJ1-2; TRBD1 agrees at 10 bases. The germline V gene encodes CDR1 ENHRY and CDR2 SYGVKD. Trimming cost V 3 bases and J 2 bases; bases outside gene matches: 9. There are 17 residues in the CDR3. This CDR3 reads CAISDLIVGQGNYGYTF. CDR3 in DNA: TGTGCCATCAGTGACCTAATAGTGGGACAGGGGAACTATGGCTACACCTTC.

The chain's CDR3 is CASSLVQGGRTYEQYF. For the CDR3, the DNA is TGTGCCAGCAGCTTAGTACAGGGGGGAAGGACCTACGAGCAGTACTTC. This chain connects TRBV11-2 to TRBJ2-7; 8 bases fit TRBD1. The CDR3 is 16 amino acids. V dropped 1 base and J dropped 2; count of bases not matched to a gene: 7. In germline, CDR1 is SGHAT, CDR2 FQNNGV. Complete variable domain (other parts from reference TRBV11-2 and TRBJ2-7): EAGVAQSPRYKIIEKRQSVAFWCNPISGHATLYWYQQILGQGPKLLIQFQNNGVVDDSQLPKDRFSAERLKGVDSTLKIQPAKLEDSAVYLCASSLVQGGRTYEQYFGPGTRLTVT.

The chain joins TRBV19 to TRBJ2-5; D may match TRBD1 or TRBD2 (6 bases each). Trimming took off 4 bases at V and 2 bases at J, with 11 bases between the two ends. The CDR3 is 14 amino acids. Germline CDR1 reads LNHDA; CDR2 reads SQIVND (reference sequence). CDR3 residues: CASSSGTYQETQYF. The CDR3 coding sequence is TGTGCCAGTAGTAGCGGGACATATCAAGAGACCCAGTACTTC. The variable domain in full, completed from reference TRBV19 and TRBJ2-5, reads DGGITQSPKYLFRKEGQNVTLSCEQNLNHDAMYWYRQDPGQGLRLIYYSQIVNDFQKGDIAEGYSVSREKKESFPLTVTSAQKNPTAFYLCASSSGTYQETQYFGPGTRLLVL.

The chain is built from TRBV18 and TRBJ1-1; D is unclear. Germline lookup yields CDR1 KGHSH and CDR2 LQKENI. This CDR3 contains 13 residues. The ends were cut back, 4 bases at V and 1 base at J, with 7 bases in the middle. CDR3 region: CASSQSENTEAFF. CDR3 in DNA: TGTGCCAGCTCACAGTCAGAGAACACTGAAGCTTTCTTT.

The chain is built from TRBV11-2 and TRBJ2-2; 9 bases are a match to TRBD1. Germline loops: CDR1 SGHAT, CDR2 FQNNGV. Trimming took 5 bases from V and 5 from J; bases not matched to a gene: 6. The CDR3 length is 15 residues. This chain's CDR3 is CASSNRDRETGELFF. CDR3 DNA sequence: TGTGCCAGCAGCAATCGGGACAGGGAGACCGGGGAGCTGTTTTTT.

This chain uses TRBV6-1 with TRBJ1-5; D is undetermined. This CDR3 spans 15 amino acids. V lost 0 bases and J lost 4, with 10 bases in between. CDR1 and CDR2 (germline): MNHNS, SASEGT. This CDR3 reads CASSEAPIGNQPQHF. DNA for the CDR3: TGTGCCAGCAGTGAAGCGCCCATCGGGAATCAGCCCCAGCATTTT.

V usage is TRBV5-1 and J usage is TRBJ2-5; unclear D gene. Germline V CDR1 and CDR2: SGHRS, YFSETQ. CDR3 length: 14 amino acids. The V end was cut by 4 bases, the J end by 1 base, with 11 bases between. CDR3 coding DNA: TGCGCCAGCAGCCTTCGAATCACCCAAGAGACCCAGTACTTC. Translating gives CASSLRITQETQYF.

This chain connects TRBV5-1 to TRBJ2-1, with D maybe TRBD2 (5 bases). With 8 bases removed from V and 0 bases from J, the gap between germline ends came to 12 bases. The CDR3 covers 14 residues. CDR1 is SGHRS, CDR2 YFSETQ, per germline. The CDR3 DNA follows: TGCGCCAGTAAGACTGGGAGCTCCTACAATGAGCAGTTCTTC. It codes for CASKTGSSYNEQFF. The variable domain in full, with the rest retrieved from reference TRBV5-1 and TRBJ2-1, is KAGVTQTPRYLIKTRGQQVTLSCSPISGHRSVSWYQQTPGQGLQFLFEYFSETQRNKGNFPGRFSGRQFSNSRSEMNVSTLELGDSALYLCASKTGSSYNEQFFGPGTRLTVL.

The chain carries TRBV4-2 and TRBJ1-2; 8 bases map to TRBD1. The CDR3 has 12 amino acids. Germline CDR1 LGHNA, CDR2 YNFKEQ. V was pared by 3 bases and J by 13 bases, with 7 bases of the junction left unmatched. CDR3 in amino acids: CASSHRTGRSTF. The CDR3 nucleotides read TGTGCCAGCAGCCATCGGACAGGGCGCTCCACCTTC.

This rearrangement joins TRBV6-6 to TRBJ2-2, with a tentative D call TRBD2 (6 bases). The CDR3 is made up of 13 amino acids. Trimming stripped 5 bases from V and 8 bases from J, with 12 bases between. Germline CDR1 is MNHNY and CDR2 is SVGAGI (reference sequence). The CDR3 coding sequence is TGTGCCAGCAGTCCATCAGGACTAGGGGAGCTGTTTTTT. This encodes CASSPSGLGELFF.

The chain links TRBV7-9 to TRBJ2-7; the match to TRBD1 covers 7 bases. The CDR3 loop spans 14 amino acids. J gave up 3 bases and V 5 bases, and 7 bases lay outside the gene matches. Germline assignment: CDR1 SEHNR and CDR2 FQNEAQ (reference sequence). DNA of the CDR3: TGTGCCAGCAGCACCCGGGACAGAAGCTACGAGCAGTACTTC. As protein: CASSTRDRSYEQYF.

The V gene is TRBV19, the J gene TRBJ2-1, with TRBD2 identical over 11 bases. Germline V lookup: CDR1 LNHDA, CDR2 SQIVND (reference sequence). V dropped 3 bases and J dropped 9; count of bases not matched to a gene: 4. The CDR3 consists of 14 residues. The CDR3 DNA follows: TGTGCCAGTAGTATTCTAGCGGGAGGAGGTGAGCAGTTCTTC. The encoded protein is CASSILAGGGEQFF.

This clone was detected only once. The CDR3 DNA reads TGTGCCAGCAGTTTAGTGACAGGCTCTTCGAGTACGCAGTATTTT. It is translated as CASSLVTGSSSTQYF. This chain links TRBV27 with TRBJ2-3; the D gene is possibly TRBD1 (6 bases). With 2 bases removed from V and 8 bases from J, the gap between germline ends came to 17 bases. This CDR3 contains 15 residues. Germline assignment: CDR1 MNHEY and CDR2 SMNVEV (reference sequence).

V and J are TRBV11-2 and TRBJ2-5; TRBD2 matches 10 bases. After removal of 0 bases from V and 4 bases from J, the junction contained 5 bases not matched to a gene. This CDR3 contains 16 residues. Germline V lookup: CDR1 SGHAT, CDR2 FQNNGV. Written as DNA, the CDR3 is TGTGCCAGCAGCTTAGACGTAGCGGGAGGTTCAGAGACCCAGTACTTC. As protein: CASSLDVAGGSETQYF.

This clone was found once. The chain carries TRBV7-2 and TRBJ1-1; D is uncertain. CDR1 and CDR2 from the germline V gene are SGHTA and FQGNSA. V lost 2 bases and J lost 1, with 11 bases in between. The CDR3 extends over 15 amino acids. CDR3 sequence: CASSLSPAPNTEAFF. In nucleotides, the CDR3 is TGTGCCAGCAGCTTATCACCAGCGCCGAACACTGAAGCTTTCTTT.